This T cell receptor beta chain derives from a study of blood T cell repertoires in COVID-19. Original handling: Reference gene primer amplification yielded estimated nucleated cell counts. TCRdb's table, derived via immunoSEQ multiplex PCR, lists solely in-frame clones and lacks some. From that table come the V and J calls and clone size; the DNA was used to work out D and trimming. The sample lists 78,000 or so clones; roughly 84% were seen once. This CDR3 comprises 14 residues. V was pared by 0 bases and J by 8 bases, with 7 bases of the junction left unmatched. CDR1 and CDR2 (germline): SGHRS, YFSETQ.

This receptor was identified in an older woman with acute or convalescent COVID-19. V usage is TRBV5-1 and J usage is TRBJ1-2, with 7 bases aligning to TRBD1. Sequencing was done on a sample of peripheral blood. This chain's CDR3 is CASSLENRGRGYTF. The DNA of the CDR3 is TGCGCCAGCAGCTTGGAGAACAGGGGTCGCGGCTACACCTTC.